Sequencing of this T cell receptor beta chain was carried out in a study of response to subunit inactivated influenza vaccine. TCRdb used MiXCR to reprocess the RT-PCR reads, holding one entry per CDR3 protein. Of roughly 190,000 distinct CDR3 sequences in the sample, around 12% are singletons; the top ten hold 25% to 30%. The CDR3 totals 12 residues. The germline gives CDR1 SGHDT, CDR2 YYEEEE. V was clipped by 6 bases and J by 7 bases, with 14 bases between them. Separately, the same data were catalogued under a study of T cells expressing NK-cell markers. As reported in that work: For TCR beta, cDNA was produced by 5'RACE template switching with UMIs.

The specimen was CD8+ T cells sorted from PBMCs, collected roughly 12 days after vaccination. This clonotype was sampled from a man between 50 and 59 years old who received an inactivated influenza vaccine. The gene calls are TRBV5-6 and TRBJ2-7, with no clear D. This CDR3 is CASNFDNEEQYF. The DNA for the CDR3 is TGTGCCAGCAACTTCGACAACGAGGAGCAGTACTTC.